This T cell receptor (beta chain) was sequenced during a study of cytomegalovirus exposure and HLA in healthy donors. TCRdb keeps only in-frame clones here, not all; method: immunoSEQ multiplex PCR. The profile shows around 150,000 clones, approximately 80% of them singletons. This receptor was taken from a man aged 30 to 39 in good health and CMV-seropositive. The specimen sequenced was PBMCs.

In DNA form, the CDR3 reads TGTGCCACCTCAGGGGCATGGGTCCCGGGCACTGAAGCTTTCTTT. Translation gives CATSGAWVPGTEAFF. This rearrangement joins TRBV2 to TRBJ1-1; D is possibly TRBD1 (6 bases). This CDR3 has 15 residues. From germline, CDR1 is SNHLY and CDR2 FYNNEI. Trimming cost V 10 bases and J 4 bases, with 22 bases left between them.